Below, 3 T cell receptor beta chains from the same sample are listed, as sequenced in a study of blood T cells in healthy people across ages. A J-beta primer mix and a sample-barcoded 5' primer were used in a second PCR of about 6 to 12 cycles. Each CDR3 protein gets one entry after TCRdb re-called the 5' RACE reads with MiXCR. The sample lists about 1,500,000 distinct CDR3 sequences, 42% seen once, with roughly 7.7% in the top ten. The source material was blood. These receptors were taken from a woman aged 18-29 years in good health.

The J gene is TRBJ2-3, the V gene TRBV5-1, with unresolved D. V lost 4 bases and J lost 0, with 12 bases in between. This CDR3 is 15 amino acids long. CDR1 SGHRS and CDR2 YFSETQ come from the germline V gene. CDR3 bases: TGCGCCAGCAGCACCGTAGACGGCAGCACAGATACGCAGTATTTT. It specifies CASSTVDGSTDTQYF.

This clonotype was counted between two and nine times. The rearrangement joins TRBV14 to TRBJ2-1; D remains unclear. Germline V CDR1 and CDR2: SGHDN, FVKESK. V was shortened by 7 bases and J by 0 bases, with 10 bases between the two germline ends. The CDR3 has 14 residues. The CDR3 reads CASNRASSYNEQFF. CDR3 bases: TGTGCCAGCAACCGGGCTAGCTCCTACAATGAGCAGTTCTTC.

The CDR3 region is CASSGLGQGAAEQYF. For the CDR3, the DNA is TGTGCCAGCAGTGGATTGGGACAGGGGGCGGCCGAGCAGTACTTC. The chain links TRBV6-1 to TRBJ2-5, with 12 bases aligning to TRBD1. TRBJ2-7 explains the end of the DNA better; the J call may be wrong. The CDR3 is made up of 15 amino acids. Germline CDR1 reads MNHNS; CDR2 reads SASEGT.